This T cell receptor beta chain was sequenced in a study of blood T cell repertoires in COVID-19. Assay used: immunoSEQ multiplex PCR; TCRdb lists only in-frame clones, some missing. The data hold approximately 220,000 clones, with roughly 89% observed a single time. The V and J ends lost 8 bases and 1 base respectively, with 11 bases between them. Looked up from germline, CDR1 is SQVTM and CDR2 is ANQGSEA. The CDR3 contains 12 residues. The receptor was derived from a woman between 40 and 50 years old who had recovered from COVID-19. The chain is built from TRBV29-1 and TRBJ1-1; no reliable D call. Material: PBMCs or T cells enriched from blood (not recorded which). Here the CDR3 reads CSTRTGNTEAFF. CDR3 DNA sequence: TGCAGCACACGCACGGGGAACACTGAAGCTTTCTTT.